Described below is a single T cell receptor beta chain sequence and its context. The use of a sample-barcoded 5' primer and a J-beta primer mix characterized a second PCR of roughly 7 to 11 cycles. From the 5' RACE reads, TCRdb called clonotypes with MiXCR, one entry per CDR3 protein. The sample includes about 770,000 distinct CDR3 sequences, roughly 44% seen only once; the top ten take roughly 19%. The source of the sample is a study of blood T cells in healthy people across ages. J was trimmed by 0 bases and V by 4 bases; bases with no gene match: 2. This CDR3 has 14 amino acids. The germline CDR1 and CDR2 sequences are ENHRY and SYGVKD.

The sequence derives from a man aged 55 to 70 in good health. This chain connects TRBV10-3 to TRBJ2-7, with 8 bases matching TRBD2. The sample taken for sequencing was blood. This CDR3 is CAISVGTSSYEQYF. The CDR3 DNA sequence: TGTGCCATCAGTGTAGGGACTAGCTCCTACGAGCAGTACTTC.